This T cell receptor (beta chain) was documented in a study of blood T cell repertoires in COVID-19. Study context: Some COVID-19 samples were acute and others convalescent; all came from the United States, Italy and Spain. In each case, the material was cDNA or gDNA derived from T cells, B-cell-depleted T cells, or PBMCs.

CDR1 and CDR2 (germline): SQVTM, ANQGSEA. V was pared by 5 bases and J by 2 bases, with 5 bases of the junction left unmatched. The CDR3 extends over 13 amino acids. In the study's own analysis: It was from reference gene primer amplification that nucleated cell counts were estimated. Generated by immunoSEQ multiplex PCR, the TCRdb table keeps only in-frame clones and is missing some. The V and J calls and clone size come from that table; D and trimming were worked out from the DNA. The table records about 240,000 clones, 75% to 90% of them present only once. This chain links TRBV29-1 with TRBJ1-2; TRBD1 matches 7 bases. The origin of this receptor is a woman aged 55-69 years with active or convalescent COVID-19. Sample: peripheral blood. The CDR3 DNA is TGCAGCGTTACGACACAGGGGAACTATGGCTACACCTTC. This gives the protein CSVTTQGNYGYTF.